The 21 T cell receptor beta chains reported below all come from one sample, sequenced in a study of T cell responses to AZD1222 COVID-19 vaccine. Clones were sequenced by immunoSEQ multiplex PCR, and TCRdb holds only the in-frame ones, with some missing. The repertoire holds some 170,000 clones, with about 92% as singletons. Sequencing used peripheral blood, obtained on day 0 of AZD1222 vaccination. These receptors were collected from an adult in good health.

This rearrangement joins TRBV4-1 to TRBJ2-2; 12 nucleotides align to TRBD2. This CDR3 comprises 16 residues. V lost 0 bases, J lost 8 bases, and 4 bases stayed unmatched. The V gene's germline CDR1 is MGHRA and CDR2 YSYEKL. CDR3 loop: CASSQDWGLAGGELFF. CDR3 bases: TGCGCCAGCAGCCAAGATTGGGGACTAGCGGGTGGGGAGCTGTTTTTT.

V and J are TRBV5-1 and TRBJ2-3; no definite D call. Germline V gives CDR1 SGHRS, CDR2 YFSETQ. Trimming removed 3 bases at V and 2 bases at J, with 7 bases between. The CDR3 loop spans 13 amino acids. The CDR3 protein is CASSSNPTDTQYF. The CDR3 DNA follows: TGCGCCAGCAGCTCGAACCCCACAGATACGCAGTATTTT.

The genes are TRBV10-2 and TRBJ2-1; 9 bases agree with TRBD2. Germline-derived CDR1 and CDR2 are WSHSY and SAAADI. V trimming: 9 bases; J trimming: 4 bases; junction bases outside the gene matches: 37. The CDR3 runs 24 residues. This CDR3 reads CASPTPEVSGRCGLGFLFYNEQFF. CDR3 in DNA: TGCGCCAGTCCGACGCCAGAGGTGAGCGGGAGGTGTGGGCTCGGGTTTTTATTTTACAATGAGCAGTTCTTC.

The chain has TRBV3-1 (or the pseudogene TRBV3-2) and TRBJ2-7, with D possibly being TRBD1 or TRBD2 (5 bases each). CDR1 is LGHDT, CDR2 YNNKEL, per germline (reference sequence). CDR3 size: 15 residues. Trimming took off 4 bases at V and 0 bases at J, with 13 bases between the two ends. The CDR3 DNA sequence: TGTGCCAGCAGCCTAAGGGACGGAAGCTCCTACGAGCAGTACTTC. Its protein product is CASSLRDGSSYEQYF.

This sequence joins TRBV3-1 (or the pseudogene TRBV3-2) and TRBJ2-7; 11 nucleotides agree with TRBD2. Germline lookup yields CDR1 LGHDT and CDR2 YNNKEL (reference sequence). The V gene end was trimmed by 1 base and the J gene end by 4 bases; junction bases not matched to a gene: 3. This CDR3 comprises 15 residues. The CDR3 sequence: CASSQVLAGGYEQYF. The CDR3 nucleotides are TGTGCCAGCAGCCAAGTGTTAGCGGGAGGGTACGAGCAGTACTTC.

The chain has TRBV11-2 and TRBJ2-3; TRBD2 matches 12 bases. The CDR3 has 16 residues. The germline V gene has CDR1 SGHAT and CDR2 FQNNGV. V trimming: 5 bases; J trimming: 3 bases; junction bases outside the gene matches: 6. CDR3 nucleotides: TGTGCCAGCAGCGGTTGGACTAGCGGGGAAACAGATACGCAGTATTTT. Its translation: CASSGWTSGETDTQYF.

V gene TRBV7-9 combines with J gene TRBJ2-1; D gene unclear. Germline-derived CDR1 and CDR2 are SEHNR and FQNEAQ (reference sequence). The V and J ends lost 5 bases and 0 bases respectively, with 8 bases between them. This CDR3 spans 14 amino acids. The CDR3 reads CASSPHPSYNEQFF. CDR3 in DNA: TGTGCCAGCAGCCCCCATCCCTCCTACAATGAGCAGTTCTTC.

The chain recombines TRBV20-1 with TRBJ2-1; TRBD2 matches 9 bases. The length of the CDR3 is 14 residues. The germline CDR1 and CDR2 sequences are DFQATT and SNEGSKA (reference sequence). V was clipped by 3 bases and J by 5 bases; unmatched bases: 5. Here the CDR3 DNA reads TGCAGTGCTAGTTTGACTAGCGGACACAATGAGCAGTTCTTC. Translating it yields CSASLTSGHNEQFF.

This chain uses TRBV27 with TRBJ2-1; 7 bases are shared with TRBD1. Looked up from germline, CDR1 is MNHEY and CDR2 is SMNVEV (reference sequence). J gave up 1 base and V 2 bases, and 8 bases lay outside the gene matches. CDR3 length: 17 residues. The CDR3 sequence is CASSLPRTGVSYNEQFF. In nucleotides, the CDR3 is TGTGCCAGCAGTTTACCGCGTACAGGGGTTTCCTACAATGAGCAGTTCTTC.

This clone was observed a few times. The V gene is TRBV28, the J gene TRBJ1-2; D unclear. Germline-derived CDR1 and CDR2 are MDHEN and SYDVKM. Trimming stripped 5 bases from V and 8 bases from J, with 15 bases between. This CDR3 is 13 amino acids long. The CDR3 DNA follows: TGTGCCAGCAGTCCCGGGTCTTCTCGGGGCTACACCTTC. Translation gives CASSPGSSRGYTF.

The genes are TRBV30 and TRBJ1-1; TRBD1 aligns across 7 bases. This CDR3 comprises 13 residues. Trimming removed 3 bases from V and 5 bases from J; junction bases left unmatched: 6. Germline CDR1 and CDR2: GTSNPN and SVGIG (reference sequence). The CDR3 coding sequence is TGTGCCTGGAGGGGAGGGGGCCGTACTGAAGCTTTCTTT. This codes for CAWRGGGRTEAFF.

This chain joins TRBV7-2 and TRBJ1-1, with 7 bases fitting TRBD1. This CDR3 has 13 amino acids. Unmatched junction bases numbered 1, after V lost 5 bases and J lost 1 base. Germline CDR1 reads SGHTA; CDR2 reads FQGNSA. CDR3 loop: CASSGDRNTEAFF. The CDR3 nucleotides are TGTGCCAGCAGCGGGGACAGGAACACTGAAGCTTTCTTT.

This chain connects TRBV2 to TRBJ1-2; D ambiguous. V was clipped by 6 bases and J by 4 bases, with 21 bases between them. Per the germline V gene, CDR1 is SNHLY and CDR2 is FYNNEI. CDR3 length equals 16 residues. CDR3 bases: TGTGCCAGCAGCCTAACAGAGGCCCCCTATACCTATGGCTACACCTTC. Translated, it gives CASSLTEAPYTYGYTF.

The chain joins TRBV24-1 to TRBJ2-1, with TRBD1 matching 8 bases. The CDR3 loop spans 16 amino acids. Germline-derived CDR1 and CDR2 are KGHDR and SFDVKD. V trimming: 5 bases; J trimming: 5 bases; junction bases outside the gene matches: 10. The chain's CDR3 is CATSGITGGNHNEQFF. As DNA, the CDR3 is TGTGCCACCAGTGGAATAACAGGGGGGAACCACAATGAGCAGTTCTTC.

This clone turned up a few times. The chain joins TRBV6-1 to TRBJ1-5; D unresolved. Germline CDR1 is MNHNS and CDR2 is SASEGT. This CDR3 is built from 13 residues. Trimming pared 3 bases from V and 4 bases from J, leaving 7 bases between. The CDR3 is CASSDRINQPQHF. The CDR3 DNA sequence: TGTGCCAGCAGTGACAGGATAAATCAGCCCCAGCATTTT.

The CDR3 DNA follows: TGTGCCAGCAGCCAAGATCCGGGACTAGCGGCCTACAATGAGCAGTTCTTC. Its protein product is CASSQDPGLAAYNEQFF. This chain connects TRBV14 to TRBJ2-1; TRBD2 matches 11 bases. The CDR3 spans 17 residues. J gave up 2 bases and V 0 bases, and 3 bases lay outside the gene matches. Germline V gene lookup returns CDR1 SGHDN and CDR2 FVKESK.

This CDR3 reads CASSQDEGHDYNEQFF. The CDR3 DNA is TGTGCCAGCAGCCAAGATGAGGGGCACGACTACAATGAGCAGTTCTTC. This chain connects TRBV4-2 to TRBJ2-1; either TRBD1 or TRBD2 may supply D (5 bases each). V was trimmed by 0 bases and J by 3 bases, leaving 12 bases between them. The CDR3 is made up of 16 amino acids. Germline V gene data show CDR1 as LGHNA and CDR2 as YNFKEQ.

The V and J genes are TRBV6-6 and TRBJ1-4, with 7 bases that match TRBD1. Trimming took 2 bases from V and 7 from J; bases not matched to a gene: 10. This CDR3 is built from 16 residues. From germline, CDR1 is MNHNY and CDR2 SVGAGI (reference sequence). This CDR3 is CASSYSSGGIGEKLFF. The CDR3, as DNA: TGTGCCAGCAGTTACAGCTCAGGGGGAATTGGTGAAAAACTGTTTTTT.

The chain combines TRBV18 with TRBJ2-3; 14 bases match TRBD2. There are 15 residues in the CDR3. Per germline, CDR1 KGHSH and CDR2 LQKENI. Trimming removed 3 bases from V and 4 bases from J; junction bases left unmatched: 0. This CDR3 reads CASSPGLAGADTQYF. Written as DNA, the CDR3 is TGTGCCAGCTCACCGGGACTAGCGGGAGCAGATACGCAGTATTTT.

The chain employs TRBV29-1 and TRBJ1-1; TRBD1 aligns across 8 bases. The ends lost 2 bases at V and 4 bases at J; junction bases unmatched: 3. This CDR3 spans 13 amino acids. Germline V gene data show CDR1 as SQVTM and CDR2 as ANQGSEA. Here the CDR3 DNA reads TGCAGCGTTGAACAGGGGGCCGGCACTGAAGCTTTCTTT. Its protein is CSVEQGAGTEAFF.

The chain recombines TRBV18 with TRBJ1-1; 9 bases fit TRBD1. This CDR3 is 14 amino acids long. Germline-derived CDR1 and CDR2 are KGHSH and LQKENI. V was pared by 2 bases and J by 3 bases, with 1 base of the junction left unmatched. In DNA form, the CDR3 reads TGTGCCAGCTCACCAACAGGGGGCTACACTGAAGCTTTCTTT. This translates into CASSPTGGYTEAFF.